Listed below are T cell receptor beta chains from one sample, sequenced in a study of shared clonotypes between healthy human individuals. Method: immunoSEQ multiplex PCR; TCRdb's copy keeps in-frame clones and lacks some. The data contain a few million clones, approximately 95% of them singletons. Sequenced material: naive CD4+ T cells from PBMCs. Every receptor here comes from a man between 18 and 29 years old in good health. Some clones in this sample may be carry-over from other donors' samples. CDR3s leave out the opening cysteine and the closing phenylalanine or tryptophan. Fields, in order: V gene, CDR3 protein.

v_call: TRBV6-4; cdr3_aa: ASSAFFPPDTQY
v_call: TRBV5-1; cdr3_aa: ASSLGGTRTNEQF
v_call: TRBV7-3; cdr3_aa: ASSLISPASTGPNNEQF
v_call: TRBV7-2; cdr3_aa: ASSFRHGSGTGELF
v_call: TRBV27; cdr3_aa: ASAKLAGSGELF
v_call: TRBV18; cdr3_aa: ASSPPGLAGSNEQF
v_call: TRBV29-1; cdr3_aa: SVRQGSNTEAF
v_call: TRBV4-2; cdr3_aa: ASSPPGQQFQETQY
v_call: TRBV5-1; cdr3_aa: ASSSGISNTEAF
v_call: TRBV5-1; cdr3_aa: ASSLIDSNEQF
v_call: TRBV28; cdr3_aa: ASSPHPEGAEAF
v_call: TRBV27; cdr3_aa: ASSPPHPTASGETQY
v_call: TRBV6-1; cdr3_aa: ASSEAPGYYGYT
v_call: TRBV7-3; cdr3_aa: ASSAGSYNEQF
v_call: TRBV4-1; cdr3_aa: ASSPELYFYNEQF
v_call: TRBV7-8; cdr3_aa: ASRSRGGAGEYEQY
v_call: TRBV11-1; cdr3_aa: ASSPPGWIDTQY
v_call: TRBV6-4; cdr3_aa: ASTRGGPYNEQF
v_call: TRBV19; cdr3_aa: ASSIGSGLVYNEQF
v_call: TRBV5-1; cdr3_aa: ASSLFGSGELF
v_call: TRBV18; cdr3_aa: ASSQTRDRGANEKLF
v_call: TRBV15; cdr3_aa: ATSRDRRVNTGELF
v_call: TRBV5-4; cdr3_aa: ASGQGVKETQY
v_call: TRBV30; cdr3_aa: AWSIQGRNTIY
v_call: TRBV7-6; cdr3_aa: ASRGDSGNTIY
v_call: TRBV7-2; cdr3_aa: ASSDRLGQGVWQPQH
v_call: TRBV15; cdr3_aa: ATSRMGQGETQY
v_call: TRBV5-4; cdr3_aa: ASSRDRGRDGNTIY
v_call: TRBV7-9; cdr3_aa: ASSLAGDSYNEQF
v_call: TRBV5-1; cdr3_aa: ASSQTGGANTEAF
v_call: TRBV6-5; cdr3_aa: ASSPKGVGSYEQY
v_call: TRBV6-1; cdr3_aa: ASSVGGTDTQY
v_call: TRBV29-1; cdr3_aa: SARGLAGSEQY
v_call: TRBV5-1; cdr3_aa: ASSLEGVTGAYEQY
v_call: TRBV5-1; cdr3_aa: ASSLGDKAYYGYT
v_call: TRBV18; cdr3_aa: ASSPGTGNSYEQY
v_call: TRBV7-9; cdr3_aa: ASSFAGTGSYGYT
v_call: TRBV21-1; cdr3_aa: ASSRNPGTVY
v_call: TRBV10-3; cdr3_aa: AISVRSLNTEAF
v_call: TRBV5-6; cdr3_aa: ASSLSGTGRGYT
v_call: TRBV28; cdr3_aa: ASSFQGLAVYEQY
v_call: TRBV11-2; cdr3_aa: ASSTTGQGNYEQY
v_call: TRBV5-6; cdr3_aa: ASSGLRGLS
v_call: TRBV5-4; cdr3_aa: ASSLDRQGVMLQY
v_call: TRBV15; cdr3_aa: ATSRARTSGGTQY
v_call: TRBV5-1; cdr3_aa: ASSLVRVTYNEQF
v_call: TRBV27; cdr3_aa: ASSLPGFSPGTGASGANVLT
v_call: TRBV7-8; cdr3_aa: ASSLVGARGRGEGYT
v_call: TRBV30; cdr3_aa: AWGLGLPSGNTIY
v_call: TRBV5-1; cdr3_aa: ASSSGPGGATGNTIY